This T cell receptor (beta chain) was retrieved from a study of shared clonotypes between healthy human individuals. None of the donors, who were healthy HIV-negative adults, had recently had acute infections or vaccinations. The protocol was immunoSEQ multiplex PCR, while the TCRdb copy is restricted to in-frame clones and leaves out a portion. The data show about 230,000 clones, approximately 70% seen once. The CDR3 is 12 residues long. Deletions cut 8 bases from V and 9 bases from J, with 14 bases between. The germline V gene has CDR1 MNHNY and CDR2 SVGAGI (reference sequence). The rearrangement uses TRBV6-6 and TRBJ2-1; D not certain. Input material: memory CD4+ T cells sorted from blood. As for subset: CD45RA-negative fraction. The source of this sequence is a man aged 30 to 39 in good health. Here the CDR3 reads CASLMGGGEQFF. The CDR3 bases are TGTGCCAGCCTTATGGGCGGTGGTGAGCAGTTCTTC.